Detailed here is one T cell receptor (beta chain). This sample was taken from a study of T cells after yellow fever vaccination. TCRdb used MiXCR to reprocess the 5' RACE reads, holding one entry per CDR3 protein. This table has hundreds of thousands of distinct CDR3 sequences, approximately 18% appearing once. The germline CDR1 and CDR2 sequences are KGHSH and LQKENI. J was trimmed by 9 bases and V by 4 bases; bases with no gene match: 8. CDR3 length equals 15 residues. This chain connects TRBV18 to TRBJ2-1, with TRBD2 matching 11 bases. The material sequenced was PBMCs, taken before the yellow fever booster vaccination. This TCR was recovered from a man aged 18 to 29 who received the YFV17D yellow fever vaccine. For the CDR3, the DNA is TGTGCCAGCTCACTTCTTAGCGGGGGGGCCAGTGAGCAGTTCTTC. Encoded protein: CASSLLSGGASEQFF.